Listed below are T cell receptor beta chains from one sample, sequenced in a study of CD8 T cells in ankylosing spondylitis. TCRdb reprocessed the 5' RACE reads via MiXCR and lists one record per CDR3 protein. The table includes 450,000 to 550,000 distinct CDR3 sequences, about 5.4% detected once. The sequencing sample was made of blood, either unsorted or a sorted T cell fraction (not recorded which). The receptors originated from a male donor with ankylosing spondylitis. The CDR3 runs from the conserved cysteine through the conserved F or W. The D gene is left open where the match is weak. Rows give clone size only sometimes, using once, few, many, or a class for an expanded clone.

abundance	v_gene	j_gene	d_gene	CDR3nt	CDR3aa
few	TRBV27	TRBJ2-3	TRBD1	TGTGCCAGCAGGGTTCAGGGGGCGCGTCTAGCAGATACGCAGTATTTT	CASRVQGARLADTQYF
many	TRBV6-1	TRBJ2-7	TRBD2	TGTGCCAGCAGCCCTTGGCGGGAGAGTGGAGAGCAGTACTTC	CASSPWRESGEQYF
.	TRBV6-1	TRBJ2-7	TRBD1	TGTGCCAGCAGCGGAGACAGGGACTACGAGCAGTACTTC	CASSGDRDYEQYF
many	TRBV12-3/TRBV12-4	TRBJ2-1	.	TGTGCCAGCAGAAACGGGAGAGGGGGCTACAATGAGCAGTTCTTC	CASRNGRGGYNEQFF
few	TRBV11-2	TRBJ2-1	TRBD1	TGTGCCAGCAGCGGAGACGGGACAGGGGTGGGCAATGAGCAGTTCTTC	CASSGDGTGVGNEQFF
many	TRBV4-3	TRBJ1-6	.	TGCGCCAGCAGCCGAGGTCGGGGACCCTATAATTCACCCCTCCACTTT	CASSRGRGPYNSPLHF
many	TRBV5-6	TRBJ2-5	TRBD1	TGTGCCAGCAGAGGGCTTGGGGACAGTCAAGAGACCCAGTACTTC	CASRGLGDSQETQYF
many	TRBV7-6	TRBJ2-3	.	TGTGCCAGCAGCTTAGTTGTTTCGGCAGATACGCAGTATTTT	CASSLVVSADTQYF
many	TRBV5-5	TRBJ1-4	TRBD1	TGTGCCAGCAGCCAACTGGACAGGGAACACGAAAAACTGTTTTTT	CASSQLDREHEKLFF
few	TRBV6-2/TRBV6-3	TRBJ2-1	TRBD2	TGTGCCAGCAGCCTGGGACTAGCGGGATCCTTTTTCTCCTACAATGAGCAGTTCTTC	CASSLGLAGSFFSYNEQFF
.	TRBV7-2	TRBJ2-7	TRBD1	TGTGCCAGCAGCTTGTGGGGACAGTTATACGAGCAGTACTTC	CASSLWGQLYEQYF
many	TRBV29-1	TRBJ2-1	TRBD2	TGCAGCGTCGTCCGTTCAGCGGGACTGTACAATGAGCAGTTCTTC	CSVVRSAGLYNEQFF
many	TRBV6-2/TRBV6-3	TRBJ2-1	TRBD2	TGTGCCAGCAGTGCCACTAGCGGGGGGTTCAATGAGCAGTTCTTC	CASSATSGGFNEQFF
.	TRBV3-1	TRBJ2-7	.	TGTGCCAGCAGCCAAGGGGGCACCTCCTACGAGCAGTACTTC	CASSQGGTSYEQYF
many	TRBV29-1	TRBJ2-5	TRBD1	TGCAGCGTTGAAACAGGGGGCCAAGAGACCCAGTACTTC	CSVETGGQETQYF
.	TRBV27	TRBJ2-5	TRBD2	TGTGCCAGCAGCCCCCTACCGGGGGGTCTGGAGACCCAGTACTTC	CASSPLPGGLETQYF
.	TRBV20-1	TRBJ2-1	.	TGCAGTAAATGGGAACCACCAAGGAATGAGCAGTTCTTC	CSKWEPPRNEQFF
many	TRBV5-6	TRBJ2-3	TRBD1	TGTGCCAGCAGCTTGCAGGGGGCGGCAGATACGCAGTATTTT	CASSLQGAADTQYF
.	TRBV20-1	TRBJ2-5	.	TGCAGTGCTAGGCTGTCCAGGGACGTCCAAGAGACCCAGTACTTC	CSARLSRDVQETQYF
many	TRBV20-1	TRBJ1-2	.	TGCAGTGCGACTCTGTGGGAGGGCTACACCTTC	CSATLWEGYTF
many	TRBV6-2/TRBV6-3	TRBJ1-1	.	TGTGCCAGCACCACCCCAGGAAAGGCTGAAGCTTTCTTT	CASTTPGKAEAFF
many	TRBV5-1	TRBJ2-7	TRBD2	TGCGCCAGCCAAGCGGGAGGGACCTACGAGCAGTACTTC	CASQAGGTYEQYF
few	TRBV6-1	TRBJ2-2	TRBD2	TGTGCCGGGGCGGGGGGGGGCGTCCTCACCGGGGAGCTGTTTTTT	CAGAGGGVLTGELFF
few	TRBV20-1	TRBJ2-7	TRBD1	TGCAGTGTTCCCGGGACAGGGGTCTACGAGCAGTACTTC	CSVPGTGVYEQYF
many	TRBV7-2	TRBJ1-1	.	TGTGCCAGCAGCTTTAGGACTACTGAAGCTTTCTTT	CASSFRTTEAFF
many	TRBV27	TRBJ1-6	.	TGTGCCAGCAGTCCTGGGACCACAGGCCTTACCCTCCACTTT	CASSPGTTGLTLHF
.	TRBV5-1	TRBJ1-2	.	TGCGCCAGCAGCATGGGCCCCGGTAACTATGGCTACACCTTC	CASSMGPGNYGYTF
few	TRBV4-2	TRBJ2-3	.	TGTGCCAGCGGGGCGGCGGGGACAGATACGCAGTATTTT	CASGAAGTDTQYF
many	TRBV7-8	TRBJ2-7	.	TGTGCCAGCAGCCCATCCTTGAGACACTACGAGCAGTACTTC	CASSPSLRHYEQYF
many	TRBV12-3/TRBV12-4	TRBJ1-6	TRBD1	TGTGCCAGCCAAAGAGGACAGGGGCTTTCCTATAATTCACCCCTCCACTTT	CASQRGQGLSYNSPLHF
many	TRBV12-3/TRBV12-4	TRBJ2-1	.	TGTGCCAGCAGTTCGCCCGAGGGCGCGACCTACAATGAGCAGTTCTTC	CASSSPEGATYNEQFF
few	TRBV7-6	TRBJ2-7	.	TGTGCCAGCAGCTTAGCGGGGCAGGGTGGCTACGAGCAGTACTTC	CASSLAGQGGYEQYF
many	TRBV28	TRBJ2-7	.	TGTGCCAGCAGCGGCTTCGGCGAGCAGTACTTC	CASSGFGEQYF
many	TRBV20-1	TRBJ2-5	.	TGCAGTGCTAGTTGGAGGGGGCTGGAGACCCAGTACTTC	CSASWRGLETQYF
many	TRBV5-1	TRBJ2-1	TRBD2	TGCGCCAGCAGCTTCTTGTTACTAGCGGGAGATGAGCAGTTCTTC	CASSFLLLAGDEQFF
many	TRBV2	TRBJ1-5	.	TGTGCCAGCAGGGGGACGGTCAATCAGCCCCAGCATTTT	CASRGTVNQPQHF
many	TRBV5-8	TRBJ2-1	TRBD2	TGTGCCAGCAGCTTCTGGGTAGCGGGAGTATACGAGCAGTTCTTC	CASSFWVAGVYEQFF
many	TRBV5-1	TRBJ2-3	TRBD2	TGCGCCAGCAGCCGTGGGGCTAGCGGGACCCCAGATACGCAGTATTTT	CASSRGASGTPDTQYF
many	TRBV5-1	TRBJ1-1	.	TGCGCCAGCAGCTTGAGTACGAGGAAAACTGAAGCTTTCTTT	CASSLSTRKTEAFF
many	TRBV20-1	TRBJ2-3	.	TGCAGTGCTTACTATGGCCCCGCAGATACGCAGTATTTT	CSAYYGPADTQYF
many	TRBV20-1	TRBJ2-7	TRBD2	TGCAGTGCTAGAGGCTGGGGCGGGGGACTCCTAACCTACGAGCAGTACTTC	CSARGWGGGLLTYEQYF
many	TRBV6-1	TRBJ1-5	.	TGTGCCAGCCAACGGGGGGGCAATCAGCCCCAGCATTTT	CASQRGGNQPQHF
many	TRBV5-6	TRBJ1-1	.	TGTGCCAGCAGCCCGAAGGGACCAGGTACTGAAGCTTTCTTT	CASSPKGPGTEAFF
many	TRBV10-3	TRBJ2-7	.	TGTGCCATCAGTGTTACGAGCTCCTACGAGCAGTACTTC	CAISVTSSYEQYF
many	TRBV5-5	TRBJ1-4	.	TGTGCCAGCAGCTGGGACAAGTCGGATGAAAAACTGTTTTTT	CASSWDKSDEKLFF
many	TRBV7-9	TRBJ2-7	.	TGTGCCAGCAACGCCCCCGCCTCCTACGAGCAGTACTTC	CASNAPASYEQYF
many	TRBV5-1	TRBJ1-1	.	TGCGCCAGCAGCCCGGTAGGGTTCACTGAAGCTTTCTTT	CASSPVGFTEAFF
many	TRBV2	TRBJ2-1	.	TGTGCCAGCAGTGAGGGCGGTACCTACAATGAGCAGTTCTTC	CASSEGGTYNEQFF
many	TRBV5-1	TRBJ2-5	.	TGCGCCAGCAGCCCACCGGGAGCCACAGAGACCCAGTACTTC	CASSPPGATETQYF